The clone carrying this T cell receptor beta chain has ten or more counts. The data are from a study of early T cells in non-severe SARS-CoV-2 infection. TCRdb re-analysed the 5' RACE reads in MiXCR, keeping a single row per CDR3 protein. In the table there are tens of thousands of distinct CDR3 sequences, roughly an eighth of which are singletons. CDR3 length equals 14 residues. The germline V gene encodes CDR1 DFQATT and CDR2 SNEGSKA (reference sequence). Trimming cost V 3 bases and J 1 base, with 13 bases left between them. This clonotype originated in an adult who was a healthcare worker with PCR-confirmed SARS-CoV-2 infection or an uninfected control (not recorded which). The chain employs TRBV20-1 and TRBJ2-7, with a weak D call TRBD2 (5 bases). The sample in question was whole blood, obtained at baseline. The CDR3 spells CSARQDRGSYEQYF. The CDR3 DNA reads as TGCAGTGCTAGGCAGGACCGCGGGTCCTACGAGCAGTACTTC.